Below are 32 T cell receptor beta chains sequenced from a single sample in a study of identical twins. MiXCR, run by TCRdb on the 5' RACE reads, gives a single entry per CDR3 protein. The sample holds 450,000 or so distinct CDR3 sequences, about 13% seen once. These same records also appear under a second study, on yellow fever vaccine responses in identical twins.

The specimen sequenced was CD4+ T cells sorted from blood. These receptor sequences come from a young woman in good health.

The chain has TRBV29-1 and TRBJ2-3; TRBD1 aligns across 8 bases. The V gene end was trimmed by 0 bases and the J gene end by 2 bases; junction bases not matched to a gene: 4. Germline CDR1 is SQVTM and CDR2 is ANQGSEA. This CDR3 is built from 15 residues. The chain's CDR3 is CSVEDHRGFTDTQYF. CDR3 sequence (DNA): TGCAGCGTTGAAGATCACAGGGGGTTCACAGATACGCAGTATTTT.

This clonotype came up many times. The V and J genes are TRBV7-2 and TRBJ2-3; 7 bases align to TRBD2. This CDR3 is 14 amino acids long. Germline V lookup: CDR1 SGHTA, CDR2 FQGNSA. Trimming removed 4 bases from V and 3 bases from J; junction bases left unmatched: 4. The CDR3 region is CASSSGGWTDTQYF. DNA of the CDR3: TGTGCCAGCAGCTCCGGGGGGTGGACAGATACGCAGTATTTT.

The rearrangement joins TRBV5-1 to TRBJ2-5; D perhaps matches TRBD1 (6 bases). Per the germline V gene, CDR1 is SGHRS and CDR2 is YFSETQ. This CDR3 comprises 15 residues. Trimming shortened V by 0 bases and J by 5 bases, and 14 bases separated the two germline ends. CDR3 DNA: TGCGCCAGCAGCTTGGTGGCAGGGGTAAGGGAGACCCAGTACTTC. Translated, it gives CASSLVAGVRETQYF.

This chain uses TRBV30 with TRBJ1-1, with no clear D. The V gene lost 3 bases and the J gene lost 3 bases, with 17 bases spanning the gap. Germline-derived CDR1 and CDR2 are GTSNPN and SVGIG (reference sequence). This CDR3 contains 15 residues. Written as DNA, the CDR3 is TGTGCCTGGAGCCCCCCACCAAGAGGGTACACTGAAGCTTTCTTT. Its translation: CAWSPPPRGYTEAFF.

The gene calls are TRBV19 and TRBJ2-1, with a weak D call TRBD2 (6 bases). The CDR3 loop spans 17 amino acids. V shed 0 bases and J shed 4 bases, with 16 bases lying between them. Germline V CDR1 and CDR2: LNHDA, SQIVND (reference sequence). CDR3 sequence (DNA): TGTGCCAGTAGTATAGAGTCCCCCAGCGGGTTTTACAATGAGCAGTTCTTC. Its protein is CASSIESPSGFYNEQFF.

There are many counts of this clonotype. The chain has TRBV9 and TRBJ2-3; 13 bases are shared with TRBD2. Trimming cost V 3 bases and J 4 bases; bases outside gene matches: 5. CDR1 and CDR2 (germline): SGDLS, YYNGEE. The CDR3 loop spans 16 amino acids. CDR3 sequence reads: CASSATSGRAADTQYF. The CDR3 bases are TGTGCCAGCAGCGCAACTAGCGGGAGGGCTGCAGATACGCAGTATTTT.

The gene calls are TRBV20-1 and TRBJ2-7; 8 bases align to TRBD1. There are 14 residues in the CDR3. Germline V gives CDR1 DFQATT, CDR2 SNEGSKA (reference sequence). Trimming removed 6 bases from V and 2 bases from J; junction bases left unmatched: 9. DNA of the CDR3: TGCAGTGCAGACCGCAGGGGGCTAGCCTACGAGCAGTACTTC. This codes for CSADRRGLAYEQYF.

This chain links TRBV14 with TRBJ2-3; 7 nucleotides match TRBD2. The ends lost 2 bases at V and 0 bases at J; junction bases unmatched: 2. This CDR3 contains 15 residues. Germline-derived CDR1 and CDR2 are SGHDN and FVKESK. CDR3 region: CASSQWGGSTDTQYF. The CDR3 DNA reads as TGTGCCAGCAGCCAATGGGGGGGTAGCACAGATACGCAGTATTTT.

This clonotype was recorded a few times. Written as DNA, the CDR3 is TGTGCCAGCAGCTCCCCCGGGGGAGAGACCCAGTACTTC. Protein: CASSSPGGETQYF. The V and J genes are TRBV13 and TRBJ2-5; D might be TRBD2 (6 bases). The CDR3 covers 13 residues. V was clipped by 4 bases and J by 4 bases, with 10 bases between them. Germline CDR1 PRHDT, CDR2 FYEKMQ (reference sequence).

The chain carries TRBV20-1 and TRBJ2-3; D gene unclear. The CDR3 runs 14 residues. Germline CDR1 and CDR2: DFQATT and SNEGSKA (reference sequence). The CDR3, as DNA: TGCAGCCCGAAAAACCAGGAAAGCACAGATACGCAGTATTTT. It codes for CSPKNQESTDTQYF.

V is TRBV7-6 and J is TRBJ2-5; D unclear. The CDR3 sequence is 13 residues long. V shed 1 base and J shed 3 bases, with 6 bases lying between them. Germline V gives CDR1 SGHVS, CDR2 FNYEAQ. In DNA, the CDR3 is TGTGCCAGCAGCTTAGGGCAGGAAGAGACCCAGTACTTC. Translation gives CASSLGQEETQYF.

The rearrangement links TRBV27 to TRBJ2-4; D unresolved. V gave up 6 bases and J gave up 9 bases, with 12 bases separating them. The CDR3 runs to 12 residues. CDR1 MNHEY and CDR2 SMNVEV come from the germline V gene (reference sequence). This chain's CDR3 is CASSRHGGIQYF. The DNA of the CDR3 is TGTGCCAGCAGCCGTCACGGTGGCATTCAGTACTTC.

The rearrangement joins TRBV10-1 to TRBJ2-7, with TRBD2 matching over 8 bases. Germline V gene data show CDR1 as WNHNN and CDR2 as SYGVQD (reference sequence). The V and J ends lost 2 bases and 2 bases, in that order; junction bases with no gene match: 5. CDR3 length: 15 amino acids. The DNA for the CDR3 is TGCGCCAGCAGTGAGAGTTTAGCGGGACCCTACGAGCAGTACTTC. This gives the protein CASSESLAGPYEQYF.

This clonotype was detected only a few times. The junction differs from germline at one of its ends, possibly a read error. The V call is TRBV27, the J call TRBJ2-3, with unresolved D. From germline, CDR1 is MNHEY and CDR2 SMNVEV (reference sequence). This CDR3 has 13 residues. This CDR3 is CASSFSTTNTQYF. CDR3 coding DNA: TGTGCCAGCAGTTTTTCGACCACAAATACGCAGTATTTT.

This clonotype has just a few counts. The chain carries TRBV4-3 and TRBJ2-1, with 12 bases that match TRBD2. Germline-derived CDR1 and CDR2 are LGHNA and YSLEER. The CDR3 covers 15 residues. The junction had 5 bases not matched to a gene; V was cut back by 2 bases and J by 9 bases. CDR3 sequence (DNA): TGCGCCAGCAGCCAACGCGGACTAGCGGGATCTGAGCAGTTCTTC. Protein: CASSQRGLAGSEQFF.

The chain couples TRBV20-1 to TRBJ2-7; 11 nucleotides agree with TRBD2. This CDR3 is built from 15 residues. CDR1 is DFQATT, CDR2 SNEGSKA, per germline (reference sequence). V gave up 6 bases and J gave up 0 bases; unmatched junction bases: 7. DNA for the CDR3: TGCAGTGCCGTGAACCTAGCGGGGGGCTCCTACGAGCAGTACTTC. This sequence encodes CSAVNLAGGSYEQYF.

The chain recombines TRBV18 with TRBJ2-1, with D unclear. The CDR3 is made up of 15 amino acids. In germline, CDR1 is KGHSH, CDR2 LQKENI. V was trimmed by 2 bases and J by 4 bases, leaving 12 bases between them. The CDR3 DNA follows: TGTGCCAGCTCACCAAGTGGCAGCTTTTACAATGAGCAGTTCTTC. Encoded protein: CASSPSGSFYNEQFF.

The chain joins TRBV20-1 to TRBJ1-2; 9 nucleotides agree with TRBD1. Germline CDR1 is DFQATT and CDR2 is SNEGSKA (reference sequence). This CDR3 region has 13 residues. Trimming took 3 bases from V and 5 from J; bases not matched to a gene: 4. The CDR3 here is CSARDRGGYGYTF. The DNA for the CDR3 is TGCAGTGCTAGGGACAGGGGAGGATATGGCTACACCTTC.

This chain joins TRBV7-9 and TRBJ1-6; D ambiguous. The CDR3 has 16 amino acids. Germline loops: CDR1 SEHNR, CDR2 FQNEAQ (reference sequence). V lost 5 bases and J 7 bases, leaving 18 bases between the germline ends. CDR3 sequence (DNA): TGTGCCAGCAGCCCTCGGGAGGGTATTTCGAATTCACCCCTCCACTTT. Translating it yields CASSPREGISNSPLHF.

Remarks on this clonotype: A much larger clone lies one base from this, so it may be a read error. The V gene is TRBV6-1, the J gene TRBJ1-1; D gene ambiguous. The CDR3 contains 15 residues. From germline, CDR1 is MNHNS and CDR2 SASEGT. With 1 base removed from V and 4 bases from J, the gap between germline ends came to 13 bases. This chain's CDR3 is CASSEGSTLGTEAFF. CDR3 in DNA: TGTGCCAGCAGTGAAGGCAGTACATTAGGCACTGAAGCTTTCTTT.

V is TRBV20-1 and J is TRBJ2-1, with 13 bases aligning to TRBD2. In germline, CDR1 is DFQATT, CDR2 SNEGSKA (reference sequence). CDR3 size: 15 residues. V lost 1 base and J lost 4; bases outside the gene matches: 1. The CDR3 spells CSARGLAGGYNEQFF. The CDR3 DNA reads as TGCAGTGCTAGAGGACTAGCGGGGGGATACAATGAGCAGTTCTTC.

There are a few counts of this clonotype. The V gene is TRBV7-2, the J gene TRBJ2-2; D call uncertain. Germline V gene data show CDR1 as SGHTA and CDR2 as FQGNSA. Trimming removed 5 bases from V and 5 bases from J, with 9 bases in between. CDR3 size: 13 residues. In DNA, the CDR3 is TGTGCCAGCAGCCCTAAGGTGACCGGGGAGCTGTTTTTT. It translates to CASSPKVTGELFF.

The table lists this clonotype with many counts. V gene TRBV12-3 or TRBV12-4 combines with J gene TRBJ2-6; D is ambiguous. There are 15 residues in the CDR3. V was pared by 3 bases and J by 0 bases, with 6 bases between. The CDR3 DNA sequence: TGTGCCAGCAGTTTGGGTAGCTCTGGGGCCAACGTCCTGACTTTC. Translation gives CASSLGSSGANVLTF.

This clonotype has a count of ten or more. The J gene is TRBJ2-3, the V gene TRBV29-1; D not certain. The CDR3 totals 12 residues. CDR1 and CDR2 from the germline V gene are SQVTM and ANQGSEA. Trimming left V 3 bases short and J 4 bases short, with 8 bases between. CDR3 protein: CSVDSLADTQYF. DNA for the CDR3: TGCAGCGTTGATTCCCTAGCAGATACGCAGTATTTT.

This rearrangement joins TRBV5-1 to TRBJ1-1; TRBD1 agrees at 7 bases. CDR3 size: 14 residues. The germline V gene has CDR1 SGHRS and CDR2 YFSETQ. J gave up 1 base and V 4 bases, and 4 bases lay outside the gene matches. CDR3 bases: TGCGCCAGCAGCATGGAGGGGGCGAACACTGAAGCTTTCTTT. As protein: CASSMEGANTEAFF.

The chain has TRBV12-3 or TRBV12-4 and TRBJ2-7, with 8 positions matching TRBD2. This CDR3 is 17 amino acids long. V dropped 2 bases and J dropped 0; count of bases not matched to a gene: 9. The CDR3 coding sequence is TGTGCCAGCAGTTTAATCCTAGCGGGTCCCAGCTCCTACGAGCAGTACTTC. Protein product: CASSLILAGPSSYEQYF.

This clonotype came up a few times. The rearrangement joins TRBV7-9 to TRBJ1-5, with unresolved D. Per germline, CDR1 SEHNR and CDR2 FQNEAQ (reference sequence). With 5 bases removed from V and 3 bases from J, the gap between germline ends came to 8 bases. There are 13 residues in the CDR3. CDR3 amino acids: CASSLGINQPQHF. In DNA form, the CDR3 reads TGTGCCAGCAGCCTGGGTATCAATCAGCCCCAGCATTTT. The complete variable domain, with remaining parts taken from reference TRBV7-9 and TRBJ1-5, reads DTGVSQNPRHKITKRGQNVTFRCDPISEHNRLYWYRQTLGQGPEFLTYFQNEAQLEKSRLLSDRFSAERPKGSFSTLEIQRTEQGDSAMYLCASSLGINQPQHFGDGTRLSIL.

In nucleotides, the CDR3 is TGTGCCATCAGTCCGGGGCCCGAGGGGGGTGAGCAGTTCTTC. Protein sequence: CAISPGPEGGEQFF. The V call is TRBV10-3, the J call TRBJ2-1; D assignment may be TRBD1 or TRBD2 (6 bases each). V gave up 5 bases and J gave up 9 bases, with 17 bases separating them. Per germline, CDR1 ENHRY and CDR2 SYGVKD. The CDR3 extends over 14 amino acids.

Worth noting for this clonotype: A much larger clonotype is one base distant, so this may be a read error. The chain couples TRBV12-3 or TRBV12-4 to TRBJ2-3; the D gene is possibly TRBD2 (5 bases). CDR3 size: 18 residues. CDR3 residues: CTSSLSGRGRGGTDTQYF. For the CDR3, the DNA is TGTACCAGCAGTTTAAGCGGTCGAGGACGGGGTGGGACAGATACGCAGTATTTT.

This clonotype showed up many times. The chain uses TRBV5-1 and TRBJ2-7, with TRBD2 matching 7 bases. The germline V gene has CDR1 SGHRS and CDR2 YFSETQ. This CDR3 is built from 14 residues. Losses at the gene ends were 4 bases for V and 2 bases for J; bases not matched to a gene: 6. The CDR3 sequence: CASSPGTIPYEQYF. The CDR3 bases are TGCGCCAGCAGCCCGGGGACTATTCCCTACGAGCAGTACTTC.

The chain uses TRBV20-1 and TRBJ1-1; possible D gene TRBD1, 5 bases. The CDR3 is made up of 15 amino acids. The V end lost 0 bases, the J end lost 6 bases, and 17 bases lay between the germline ends. Germline V gene data show CDR1 as DFQATT and CDR2 as SNEGSKA (reference sequence). As DNA, the CDR3 is TGCAGTGCTAGAGATGATGCGGTCAGGGTGGCTGAAGCTTTCTTT. It is translated as CSARDDAVRVAEAFF.

This clonotype was recorded a few times. This sequence joins TRBV2 and TRBJ2-1; D may correspond to TRBD1 or TRBD2 (5 bases each). V was cut by 1 base and J by 5 bases, with 12 bases left in between. Germline V gene sequence: CDR1 SNHLY, CDR2 FYNNEI. This CDR3 has 15 residues. DNA for the CDR3: TGTGCCAGCAGTGAAGTCCGGGGCCCCAACAATGAGCAGTTCTTC. Residues: CASSEVRGPNNEQFF. Supplemented by reference TRBV2 and TRBJ2-1, the full variable domain reads EPEVTQTPSHQVTQMGQEVILRCVPISNHLYFYWYRQILGQKVEFLVSFYNNEISEKSEIFDDQFSVERPDGSNFTLKIRSTKLEDSAMYFCASSEVRGPNNEQFFGPGTRLTVL.